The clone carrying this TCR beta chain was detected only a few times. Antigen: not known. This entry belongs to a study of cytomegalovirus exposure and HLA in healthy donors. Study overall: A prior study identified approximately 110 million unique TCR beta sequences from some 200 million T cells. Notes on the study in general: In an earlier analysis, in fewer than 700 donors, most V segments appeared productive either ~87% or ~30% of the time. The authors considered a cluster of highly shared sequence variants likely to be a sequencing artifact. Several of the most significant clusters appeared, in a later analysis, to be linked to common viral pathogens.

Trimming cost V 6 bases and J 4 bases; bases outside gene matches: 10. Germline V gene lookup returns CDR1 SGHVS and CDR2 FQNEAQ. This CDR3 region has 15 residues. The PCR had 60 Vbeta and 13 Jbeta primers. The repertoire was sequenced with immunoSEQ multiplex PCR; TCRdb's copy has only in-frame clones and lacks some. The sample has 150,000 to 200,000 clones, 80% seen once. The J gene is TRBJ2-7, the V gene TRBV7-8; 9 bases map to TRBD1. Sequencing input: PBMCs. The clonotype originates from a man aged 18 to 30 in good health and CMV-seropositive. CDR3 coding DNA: TGTGCCAGCAGTTCGACGGGACAGGGATTTTACGAGCAGTACTTC. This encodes CASSSTGQGFYEQYF.